This T cell receptor (beta chain) was observed in a study of blood T cells in healthy people across ages. Study results and limitations: Naive T cell percentage showed a strong correlation with TCR beta diversity.

The sample holds a few counts of this clonotype. Antigen unknown. Together with a sample-barcoded 5' primer, a J-beta primer mix was included in a second PCR lasting about 7 to 11 cycles. TCRdb re-derived calls from the 5' RACE reads in MiXCR, one entry per CDR3 protein. The sample consists of 850,000 to 1,100,000 distinct CDR3 sequences, roughly two fifths of them appearing once. The CDR3 has 13 amino acids. V shed 4 bases and J shed 5 bases, with 11 bases lying between them. Germline V gene lookup returns CDR1 SGHVS and CDR2 FQNEAQ. This chain joins TRBV7-8 and TRBJ1-2; D remains unclear. The sequencing input was blood. This TCR came from a man aged 18 to 29 in good health. The CDR3 reads CASSSRTVYGYTF. Written as DNA, the CDR3 is TGTGCCAGCAGCTCCCGGACTGTGTATGGCTACACCTTC.